This note documents a single T cell receptor beta chain sequence. The antigen is not known. The sample comes from a study of T cell responses to AZD1222 COVID-19 vaccine. V shed 0 bases and J 4 bases; nucleotides not matched to a gene: 5. The CDR3 length is 15 residues. CDR1 is SQVTM, CDR2 ANQGSEA, per germline. Profiled with immunoSEQ multiplex PCR; TCRdb holds only in-frame clones, not every one. This sample carries around 140,000 clones, 70% to 90% of them seen once, and the ten largest clones take 7.9%. General study findings and limits: White British donors predominated, females outnumbered males, and clonal diversity was possibly underestimated. Increases in Spike-specific TCR breadth and depth were seen after two AZD1222 doses. Across the whole spike, CD4 TCRs peaked at regions 160-218 and 743-854. Repertoires in all cases were sampled only once the peak T cell response had passed.

This sample comprised peripheral blood, obtained 28 days after the second dose of the MenACWY control vaccine. This receptor was identified in an adult who received the MenACWY meningococcal vaccine as a control. The rearrangement links TRBV29-1 to TRBJ2-5, with TRBD1 identical over 10 bases. As DNA, the CDR3 is TGCAGCGTTGAAGATCGGGACAGGGGAAGAGAGACCCAGTACTTC. Its translation is CSVEDRDRGRETQYF. The full variable domain, with the rest looked up from reference TRBV29-1 and TRBJ2-5, is SAVISQKPSRDICQRGTSLTIQCQVDSQVTMMFWYRQQPGQSLTLIATANQGSEATYESGFVIDKFPISRPNLTFSTLTVSNMSPEDSSIYLCSVEDRDRGRETQYFGPGTRLLVL.